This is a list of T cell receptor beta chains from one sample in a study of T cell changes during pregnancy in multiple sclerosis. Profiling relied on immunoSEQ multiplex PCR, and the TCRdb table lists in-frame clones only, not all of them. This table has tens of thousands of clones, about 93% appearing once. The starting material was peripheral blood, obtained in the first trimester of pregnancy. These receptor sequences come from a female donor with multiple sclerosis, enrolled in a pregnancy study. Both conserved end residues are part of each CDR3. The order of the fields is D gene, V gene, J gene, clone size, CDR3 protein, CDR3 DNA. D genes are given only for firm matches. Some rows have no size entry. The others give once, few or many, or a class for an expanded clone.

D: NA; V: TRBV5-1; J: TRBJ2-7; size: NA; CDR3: CASSLIPLYYEQYF; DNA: TGCGCCAGCAGCTTGATACCCCTCTACTACGAGCAGTACTTC
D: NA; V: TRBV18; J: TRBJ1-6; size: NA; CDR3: CASSLANSPLHF; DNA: TGTGCCAGCTCCCTGGCCAATTCACCCCTCCACTTT
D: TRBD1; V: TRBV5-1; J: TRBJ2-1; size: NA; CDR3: CASSLRGTGIYPQFF; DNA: TGCGCCAGCAGCTTACGCGGGACAGGGATATATCCGCAGTTCTTC
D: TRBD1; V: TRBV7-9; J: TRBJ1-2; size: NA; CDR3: CASSPDRGLSYGYTF; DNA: TGTGCCAGCAGCCCGGACAGGGGTTTATCGTATGGCTACACCTTC
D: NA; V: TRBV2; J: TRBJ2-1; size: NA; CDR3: CASSWAGNNEQFF; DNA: TGTGCCAGCAGTTGGGCAGGGAACAATGAGCAGTTCTTC
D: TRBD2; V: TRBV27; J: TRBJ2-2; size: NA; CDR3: CASSWRIPSSSGRATGELFF; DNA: TGTGCCAGCAGTTGGCGTATCCCTTCATCTAGCGGGAGGGCCACCGGGGAGCTGTTTTTT
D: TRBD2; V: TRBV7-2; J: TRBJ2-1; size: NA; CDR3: CASSLGGGYNEQFF; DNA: TGTGCCAGCAGCTTAGGGGGGGGCTACAATGAGCAGTTCTTC
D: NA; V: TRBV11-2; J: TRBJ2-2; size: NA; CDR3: CASSRTDTGELFF; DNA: TGTGCCAGCAGCCGGACAGACACCGGGGAGCTGTTTTTT
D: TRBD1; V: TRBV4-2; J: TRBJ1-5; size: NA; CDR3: CASSLGTGGNQPQHF; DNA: TGTGCCAGCAGCCTAGGGACAGGGGGAAATCAGCCCCAGCATTTT
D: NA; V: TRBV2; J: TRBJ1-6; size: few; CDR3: CASWAKDSPLHF; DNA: TGTGCCTCCTGGGCTAAGGATTCACCCCTCCACTTT
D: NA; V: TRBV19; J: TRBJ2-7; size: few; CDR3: CASSIVVLTFYEQYF; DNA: TGTGCCAGTAGTATAGTGGTACTAACTTTCTACGAGCAGTACTTC
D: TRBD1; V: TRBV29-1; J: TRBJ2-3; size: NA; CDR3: CSVGQGGDTQYF; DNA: TGCAGCGTGGGACAGGGTGGAGATACGCAGTATTTT
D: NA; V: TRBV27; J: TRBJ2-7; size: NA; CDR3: CASSSPLYEQYF; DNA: TGTGCCAGCAGTTCCCCTCTCTACGAGCAGTACTTC
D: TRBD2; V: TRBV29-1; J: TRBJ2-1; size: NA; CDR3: CSAVSGGSWMEQFF; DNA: TGCAGCGCCGTCTCGGGAGGGTCCTGGATGGAGCAGTTCTTC
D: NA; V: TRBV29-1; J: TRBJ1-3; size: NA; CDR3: CSAKGDGTRGGGNTIYF; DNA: TGCAGCGCCAAAGGTGACGGGACCAGGGGCGGAGGAAACACCATATATTTT
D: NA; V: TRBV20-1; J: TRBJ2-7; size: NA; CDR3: CSARGVYEQYF; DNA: TGCAGTGCTAGAGGCGTCTACGAGCAGTACTTC
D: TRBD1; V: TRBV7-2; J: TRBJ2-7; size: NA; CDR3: CASSPGQGVTYEQYF; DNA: TGTGCCAGCAGCCCAGGACAGGGCGTCACCTACGAGCAGTACTTC
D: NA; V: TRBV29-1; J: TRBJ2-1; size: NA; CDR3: CSVAVQSNEQFF; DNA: TGCAGCGTTGCGGTACAGTCCAATGAGCAGTTCTTC
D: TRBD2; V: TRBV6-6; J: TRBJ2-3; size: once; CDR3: CASSHSGTSTDTQYF; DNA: TGTGCCAGCAGTCATAGCGGGACCAGCACAGATACGCAGTATTTT
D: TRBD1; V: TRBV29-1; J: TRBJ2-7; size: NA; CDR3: CSAWTGDSYEQYF; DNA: TGCAGCGCCTGGACAGGGGACTCCTACGAGCAGTACTTC
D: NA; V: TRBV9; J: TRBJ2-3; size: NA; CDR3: CASSVDWTGTITQYF; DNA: TGTGCCAGCAGCGTAGATTGGACAGGGACTATCACGCAGTATTTT
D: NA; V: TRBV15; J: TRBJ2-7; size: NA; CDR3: CATSSAQGSYEQYF; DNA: TGTGCCACCAGCAGTGCTCAGGGCTCCTACGAGCAGTACTTC
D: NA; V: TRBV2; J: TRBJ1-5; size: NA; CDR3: CASSEEEGLTPQHF; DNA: TGTGCCAGCAGTGAGGAAGAGGGTTTGACGCCCCAGCATTTT